This TCR beta chain was observed in a study of T cells in women clearing cervical HPV infection. The data were produced by immunoSEQ multiplex PCR, yet TCRdb's version contains in-frame clones alone and is incomplete. Here the sample table reports 25,000 to 35,000 clones. Germline loops: CDR1 KGHSH, CDR2 LQKENI. The CDR3 is made up of 16 amino acids. V trimming: 3 bases; J trimming: 2 bases; junction bases outside the gene matches: 6. Concerning this clone: The CDR3 end falls 3 residues outside the read, so it is completed with the germline J gene.

The receptor's source is a woman between 18 and 70 years old with a cervical HPV16 infection that either progressed to CIN3+ or cleared (not recorded which). This rearrangement joins TRBV18 to TRBJ1-5, with 8 nucleotides matching TRBD1. Sequences were obtained from blood buffy coat. The DNA read from the CDR3 is TGTGCCAGCTCACCGAAAGACAGGGGTGGCAATCAGCCC. This codes for CASSPKDRGGNQP. The whole CDR3 sequence reads CASSPKDRGGNQPQHF. Supplemented by reference TRBV18 and TRBJ1-5, the full variable domain reads NAGVMQNPRHLVRRRGQEARLRCSPMKGHSHVYWYRQLPEEGLKFMVYLQKENIIDESGMPKERFSAEFPKEGPSILRIQQVVRGDSAAYFCASSPKDRGGNQPQHFGDGTRLSIL.